The 15 T cell receptor beta chains below come from one sample, sequenced in a study of immune heterogeneity within non-small cell lung tumors (dated by TCRdb to the late 2010s). Reads for this sample came from a HiSeq X Ten. The TCR beta CDR3 region was amplified with a multiplex PCR system whose first round of roughly 11 cycles used 32 V-gene forward primers and 13 J-gene reverse primers. TCRdb cleaned the public reads at Q25 with fastp, built clones with MiXCR and kept in-frame beta chains. Here each entry gathers all rows of one CDR3 protein and keeps the most common genes and DNA. Across this sample there are around 10,000 distinct CDR3 sequences, with roughly 29% seen only once. 10% to 15% of the sample comes from the top ten. Genomic DNA extracted from bulk tumor tissue served as TCR template, with around 590 ng gDNA amplified per sample. Multiple biopsies per primary tumor were taken during surgery, spaced as far apart as possible within the tumor mass. The study cohort was described as untreated and was composed of newly diagnosed NSCLC cases undergoing curative surgery.

Material: lung tumor tissue. Source of these receptors: a man between 45 and 60 years old with non-small cell lung cancer.

The chain uses TRBV5-1 and TRBJ1-1; TRBD1 agrees at 9 bases. The germline V gene encodes CDR1 SGHRS and CDR2 YFSETQ. CDR3 length: 16 residues. Germline trimming cut 5 bases from V and 4 bases from J; bases unmatched to any gene: 12. CDR3 DNA: TGCGCCAGCAGATCGACAGGGGGGGCCCTGGGCACTGAAGCTTTCTTT. Translating gives CASRSTGGALGTEAFF.

As concerns this clonotype: With a much larger clone just one base away, this may be a read error. V is TRBV24-1 and J is TRBJ2-3; weak D call: TRBD2 (5 bases). V lost 10 bases to trimming and J lost 5 bases, with 24 bases between them. This CDR3 comprises 16 residues. Germline V gene lookup returns CDR1 KGHDR and CDR2 SFDVKD. CDR3 sequence (DNA): TGTGCCACGGCGGGTGGTCAGACCGCCGGCATAGATACGCAGTATTTT. Translation gives CATAGGQTAGIDTQYF.

This clonotype showed up many times. V gene TRBV20-1 combines with J gene TRBJ1-3, with a possible D match to TRBD1 (6 bases). Trimming took 1 base from V and 0 from J, leaving 22 bases between them. From germline, CDR1 is DFQATT and CDR2 SNEGSKA (reference sequence). This CDR3 comprises 19 residues. CDR3 sequence (DNA): TGCAGTGCTAGAGCCCCCCGACAGGTCTACCCCTTCTCTGGAAACACCATATATTTT. It codes for CSARAPRQVYPFSGNTIYF.

There are many counts of this clonotype. The CDR3 spells CASSLKFGGTYQETQYF. As DNA, the CDR3 is TGTGCCAGCAGTTTGAAGTTCGGGGGGACCTACCAAGAGACCCAGTACTTC. This chain connects TRBV27 to TRBJ2-5, with 7 bases that match TRBD2. Germline CDR1 MNHEY, CDR2 SMNVEV (reference sequence). The V and J ends lost 3 bases and 0 bases, in that order; junction bases with no gene match: 10. This CDR3 is built from 17 residues.

The V call is TRBV24-1, the J call TRBJ2-5; TRBD1 is a possible D gene (6 bases). Germline CDR1 KGHDR, CDR2 SFDVKD. The CDR3 consists of 15 residues. The V and J ends lost 3 bases and 1 base respectively, with 11 bases between them. The CDR3 DNA follows: TGTGCCACCAGTGATCCAACACAGGGCCAAGAGACCCAGTACTTC. Translated: CATSDPTQGQETQYF.

A single count supports this clonotype. A much larger clonotype is one base distant, so this may be a read error. The CDR3: CASSAGQGTNNSPHHF. Written as DNA, the CDR3 is TGTGCCAGCAGCGCGGGACAGGGGACAAATAATTCACCCCACCACTTT. The V call is TRBV5-8, the J call TRBJ1-6, with TRBD1 matching 10 bases. This CDR3 has 16 residues. Per the germline V gene, CDR1 is SGHTS and CDR2 is YDEGEE.

The V and J genes are TRBV6-5 and TRBJ2-5, with 9 bases fitting TRBD2. CDR1 and CDR2 (germline): MNHEY, SVGAGI. The ends lost 4 bases at V and 8 bases at J; junction bases unmatched: 5. This CDR3 contains 13 residues. The CDR3 coding sequence is TGTGCCAGCAGTTTGGGACTAGCTTCCACCCAGTACTTC. As protein: CASSLGLASTQYF.

This clonotype qualifies as medium-sized (0.01 to 0.1%). V and J are TRBV20-1 and TRBJ2-3; D possibly corresponds to TRBD2 (5 bases). The CDR3 totals 15 residues. V was clipped by 0 bases and J by 2 bases, with 12 bases between them. CDR1 is DFQATT and CDR2 is SNEGSKA in the germline V gene (reference sequence). The CDR3 DNA reads as TGCAGTGCTAGAGATGCGGGTCTTTCCACAGATACGCAGTATTTT. Amino acid sequence: CSARDAGLSTDTQYF.

The chain combines TRBV20-1 with TRBJ1-1; 7 bases map to TRBD1. V shed 1 base, J shed 4 bases, and the junction held 9 bases outside the gene matches. Looked up from germline, CDR1 is DFQATT and CDR2 is SNEGSKA (reference sequence). The CDR3 contains 15 residues. The CDR3 DNA is TGCAGTGCTAGAGGAGGTCCGGGACAGAGCACTGAAGCTTTCTTT. Translated, it gives CSARGGPGQSTEAFF.

This clonotype has a handful of counts. The rearrangement joins TRBV9 to TRBJ1-1; 8 nucleotides line up with TRBD1. Germline lookup yields CDR1 SGDLS and CDR2 YYNGEE. J was trimmed by 0 bases and V by 4 bases; bases with no gene match: 5. The CDR3 sequence is 15 residues long. The DNA of the CDR3 is TGTGCCAGCAGCCCACGACAGGGGTTGAACACTGAAGCTTTCTTT. Protein sequence: CASSPRQGLNTEAFF.

V usage is TRBV14 and J usage is TRBJ2-3; a possible D gene is TRBD2 (6 bases). The CDR3 sequence is 14 residues long. Germline V gives CDR1 SGHDN, CDR2 FVKESK. Trimming cost V 5 bases and J 2 bases, with 11 bases left between them. The CDR3 region is CASSLLASTDTQYF. The CDR3 coding sequence is TGTGCCAGCAGCTTACTAGCCTCCACAGATACGCAGTATTTT.

This clonotype showed up many times. This chain joins TRBV18 and TRBJ2-7; 7 bases fit TRBD1. J gave up 2 bases and V 1 base, and 2 bases lay outside the gene matches. The germline V gene has CDR1 KGHSH and CDR2 LQKENI. The CDR3 contains 14 residues. The CDR3 loop is CASSPRDSTYEQYF. As DNA, the CDR3 is TGTGCCAGCTCACCACGGGACAGCACCTACGAGCAGTACTTC.

Judged by abundance, this clonotype is medium-sized. The J gene is TRBJ1-1, the V gene TRBV6-1; 10 bases agree with TRBD1. V gave up 7 bases and J gave up 4 bases; unmatched junction bases: 6. The length of the CDR3 is 14 residues. Germline V gene sequence: CDR1 MNHNS, CDR2 SASEGT. The CDR3 DNA is TGTGCCAGCACCGAGGGACAGGGGTTCACTGAAGCTTTCTTT. It codes for CASTEGQGFTEAFF.

This clonotype is categorized as medium-sized. The chain recombines TRBV20-1 with TRBJ1-1; TRBD1 agrees at 8 bases. CDR1 and CDR2 from the germline V gene are DFQATT and SNEGSKA (reference sequence). This CDR3 has 13 amino acids. The CDR3 sequence: CLPLRDRYTEAFF. The CDR3 DNA is TGCCTCCCTCTCCGGGACAGGTACACTGAAGCTTTCTTT.

By its share, this clonotype is large. This chain connects TRBV3-1 to TRBJ2-1; 16 bases agree with TRBD2. This CDR3 spans 20 amino acids. CDR1 is LGHDT and CDR2 is YNNKEL in the germline V gene (reference sequence). V trimming: 0 bases; J trimming: 10 bases; junction bases outside the gene matches: 15. CDR3 DNA sequence: TGTGCCAGCAGCCAAGAAGGGACTAGCGGGAGGGCACTTAGACGCCCCGAGCAGTTCTTC. Translating gives CASSQEGTSGRALRRPEQFF.